This passage covers 8 T cell receptor beta chains from one sample sequenced in a study of radiotherapy plus CTLA-4 blockade in lung cancer. The protocol was immunoSEQ multiplex PCR, while the TCRdb copy is restricted to in-frame clones and leaves out a portion. Of about 95,000 clones listed, 80% to 90% were seen once; the top ten hold 0.65% to 0.9%. The material sequenced was peripheral blood, taken from a patient treated with radiotherapy plus ipilimumab. Receptor source: a human donor with non-small cell lung cancer who had stable disease on radiotherapy plus ipilimumab.

The rearrangement links TRBV5-1 to TRBJ2-3, with D tentatively TRBD2 (5 bases). The V end lost 7 bases, the J end lost 1 base, and 13 bases lay between the germline ends. Per germline, CDR1 SGHRS and CDR2 YFSETQ. This CDR3 spans 14 amino acids. The CDR3 reads CASGISSGTDTQYF. The CDR3 DNA follows: TGCGCCAGCGGAATAAGTAGCGGCACAGATACGCAGTATTTT. Full variable domain (remainder filled in from reference TRBV5-1 and TRBJ2-3): KAGVTQTPRYLIKTRGQQVTLSCSPISGHRSVSWYQQTPGQGLQFLFEYFSETQRNKGNFPGRFSGRQFSNSRSEMNVSTLELGDSALYLCASGISSGTDTQYFGPGTRLTVL.

This clone was seen only once. The rearrangement links TRBV19 to TRBJ2-5; D may be TRBD2 (6 bases). This CDR3 comprises 13 residues. The germline CDR1 and CDR2 sequences are LNHDA and SQIVND (reference sequence). The germline V and J ends were trimmed by 10 bases and 0 bases, with 12 bases remaining between them. The CDR3 loop reads CATGTGYQETQYF. CDR3 DNA sequence: TGTGCCACCGGGACTGGGTACCAAGAGACCCAGTACTTC.

The chain is built from TRBV30 and TRBJ2-7, with D perhaps TRBD1 (6 bases). Germline V gene sequence: CDR1 GTSNPN, CDR2 SVGIG (reference sequence). The CDR3 is 13 residues long. The V gene lost 1 base and the J gene lost 4 bases, with 11 bases spanning the gap. The chain's CDR3 is CAWSELRGYEQYF. The CDR3 coding sequence is TGTGCCTGGAGTGAGCTCAGGGGTTACGAGCAGTACTTC.

The V gene is TRBV30, the J gene TRBJ1-1; 8 positions agree with TRBD1. The germline CDR1 and CDR2 sequences are GTSNPN and SVGIG (reference sequence). The J segment lost 7 bases and the V segment lost 2 bases, leaving 9 bases of the junction unmatched. The length of the CDR3 is 14 residues. The CDR3 region has the DNA TGTGCCTGGAGTTTGACAGGGGTACGTAATGAAGCTTTCTTT. It yields the protein CAWSLTGVRNEAFF.

This rearrangement joins TRBV18 to TRBJ2-5; no clear D. Germline V gene data show CDR1 as KGHSH and CDR2 as LQKENI. V lost 2 bases and J 5 bases, leaving 9 bases between the germline ends. The CDR3 runs to 13 residues. The CDR3 spells CASSPGILETQYF. In DNA, the CDR3 is TGTGCCAGCTCACCAGGGATTCTGGAGACCCAGTACTTC.

The chain uses TRBV7-9 and TRBJ1-5; D uncertain. Germline V gene lookup returns CDR1 SEHNR and CDR2 FQNEAQ (reference sequence). This CDR3 has 15 amino acids. Trimming removed 1 base at V and 8 bases at J, with 15 bases between. The CDR3 sequence is CASSLDGRVLEPQHF. CDR3 DNA: TGTGCCAGCAGCTTAGACGGCCGAGTTTTGGAGCCCCAGCATTTT.

This clone was recorded only once. This chain connects TRBV28 to TRBJ1-1; the match to TRBD1 covers 12 bases. From germline, CDR1 is MDHEN and CDR2 SYDVKM. After removal of 7 bases from V and 4 bases from J, the junction contained 10 bases not matched to a gene. The CDR3 consists of 16 residues. In nucleotides, the CDR3 is TGTGCCAGCAATCCATGGGGACAGGGGGCCGGCACTGAAGCTTTCTTT. Protein sequence: CASNPWGQGAGTEAFF.

The chain has TRBV19 and TRBJ2-7, with D perhaps TRBD2 (6 bases). V shed 5 bases and J shed 3 bases, with 17 bases lying between them. CDR1 is LNHDA and CDR2 is SQIVND in the germline V gene (reference sequence). This CDR3 has 15 residues. Written as DNA, the CDR3 is TGTGCCAGTAGTCCCCTGGGGCGGGAAAACTACGAGCAGTACTTC. Its protein is CASSPLGRENYEQYF.